This entry describes one T cell receptor beta chain. Its target is unknown. Other DNA sequences in the sample encode the same CDR3. Sequenced by immunoSEQ multiplex PCR; TCRdb stores in-frame clones only, minus some. Found here are approximately 97,000 clones, 80% of them singletons; the top ten hold around a sixth. Germline values: CDR1 SGHRS, CDR2 YFSETQ. This CDR3 is 14 amino acids long. Trimming stripped 0 bases from V and 1 base from J, with 7 bases between. This entry belongs to a study of Ad26.COV2.S vaccination and SARS-CoV-2 variants. Study findings and constraints: Total T cell responses were possibly underestimated by TCR breadth and depth analyses.

Here the sequenced sample was peripheral blood, taken after recovery from COVID-19. This TCR was recovered from a human donor who had recovered from COVID-19. This chain links TRBV5-1 with TRBJ2-5; D unresolved. For the CDR3, the DNA is TGCGCCAGCAGCTTGGGTACAGCCCAAGAGACCCAGTACTTC. Its protein product is CASSLGTAQETQYF.